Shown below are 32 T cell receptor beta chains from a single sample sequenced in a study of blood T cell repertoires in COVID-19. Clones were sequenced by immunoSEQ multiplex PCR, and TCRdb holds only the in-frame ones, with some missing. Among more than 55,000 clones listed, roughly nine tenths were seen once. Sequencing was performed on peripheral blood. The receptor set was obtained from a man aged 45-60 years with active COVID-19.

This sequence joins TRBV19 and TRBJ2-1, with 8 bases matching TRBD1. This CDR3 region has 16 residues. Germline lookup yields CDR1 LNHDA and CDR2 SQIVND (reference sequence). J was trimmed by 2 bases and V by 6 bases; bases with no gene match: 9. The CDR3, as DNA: TGTGCCAGTAGCCTTAGGACAGGGACTCCCTACAATGAGCAGTTCTTC. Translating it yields CASSLRTGTPYNEQFF.

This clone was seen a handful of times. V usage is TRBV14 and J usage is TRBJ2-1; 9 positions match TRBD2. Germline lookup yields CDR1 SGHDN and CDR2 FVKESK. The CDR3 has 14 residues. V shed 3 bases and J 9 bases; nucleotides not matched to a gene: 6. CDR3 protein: CASSHGTSSAEQFF. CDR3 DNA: TGTGCCAGCAGCCATGGGACTAGCTCGGCTGAGCAGTTCTTC. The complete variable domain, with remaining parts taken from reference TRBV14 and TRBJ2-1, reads EAGVTQFPSHSVIEKGQTVTLRCDPISGHDNLYWYRRVMGKEIKFLLHFVKESKQDESGMPNNRFLAERTGGTYSTLKVQPAELEDSGVYFCASSHGTSSAEQFFGPGTRLTVL.

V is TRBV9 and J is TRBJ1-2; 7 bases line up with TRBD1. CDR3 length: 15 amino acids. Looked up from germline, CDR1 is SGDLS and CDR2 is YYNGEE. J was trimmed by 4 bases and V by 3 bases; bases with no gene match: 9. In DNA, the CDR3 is TGTGCCAGCAGCGCCGAAGGGGGCAGGGGCTATGGCTACACCTTC. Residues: CASSAEGGRGYGYTF. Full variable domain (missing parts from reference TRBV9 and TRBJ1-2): DSGVTQTPKHLITATGQRVTLRCSPRSGDLSVYWYQQSLDQGLQFLIQYYNGEERAKGNILERFSAQQFPDLHSELNLSSLELGDSALYFCASSAEGGRGYGYTFGSGTRLTVV.

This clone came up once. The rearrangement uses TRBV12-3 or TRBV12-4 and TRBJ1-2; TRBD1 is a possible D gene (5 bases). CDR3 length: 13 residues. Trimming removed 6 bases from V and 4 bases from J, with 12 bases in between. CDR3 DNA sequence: TGTGCCAGCAGCCCTCAGGACACCTATGGCTACACCTTC. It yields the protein CASSPQDTYGYTF.

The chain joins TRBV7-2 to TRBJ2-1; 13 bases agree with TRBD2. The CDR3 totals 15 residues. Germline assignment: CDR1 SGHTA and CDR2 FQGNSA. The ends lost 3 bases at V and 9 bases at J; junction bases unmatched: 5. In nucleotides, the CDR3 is TGTGCCAGCAGCTTCACTAGCGGGGGGGCTACTGAGCAGTTCTTC. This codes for CASSFTSGGATEQFF.

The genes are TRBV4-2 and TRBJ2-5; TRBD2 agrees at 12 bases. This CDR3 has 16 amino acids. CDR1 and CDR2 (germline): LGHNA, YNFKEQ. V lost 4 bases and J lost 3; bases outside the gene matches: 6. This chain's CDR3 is CASSLGLAGRKETQYF. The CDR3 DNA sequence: TGTGCCAGCAGCCTTGGACTAGCGGGGAGAAAAGAGACCCAGTACTTC.

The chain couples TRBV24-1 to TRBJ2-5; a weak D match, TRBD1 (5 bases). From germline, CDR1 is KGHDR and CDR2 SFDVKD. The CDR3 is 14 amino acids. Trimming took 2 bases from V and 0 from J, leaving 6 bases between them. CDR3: CATSDWTHQETQYF. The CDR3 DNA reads TGTGCCACCAGTGATTGGACACACCAAGAGACCCAGTACTTC.

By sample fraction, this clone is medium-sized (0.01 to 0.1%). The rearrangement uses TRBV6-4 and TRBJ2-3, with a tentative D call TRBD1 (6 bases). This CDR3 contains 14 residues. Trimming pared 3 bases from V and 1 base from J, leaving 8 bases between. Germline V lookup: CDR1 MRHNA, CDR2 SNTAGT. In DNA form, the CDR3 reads TGTGCCAGCAGTGAGAAGGGGGGCACAGATACGCAGTATTTT. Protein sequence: CASSEKGGTDTQYF.

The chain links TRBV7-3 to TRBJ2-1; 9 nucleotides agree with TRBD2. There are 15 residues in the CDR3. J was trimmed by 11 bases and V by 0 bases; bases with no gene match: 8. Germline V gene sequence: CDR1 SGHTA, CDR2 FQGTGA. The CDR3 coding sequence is TGTGCCAGCAGCTTAACTAGCGGGAGAAAGGATCAGCAGTTCTTC. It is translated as CASSLTSGRKDQQFF. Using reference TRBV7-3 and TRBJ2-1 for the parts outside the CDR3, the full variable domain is GAGVSQTPSNKVTEKGKYVELRCDPISGHTALYWYRQSLGQGPEFLIYFQGTGAADDSGLPNDRFFAVRPEGSVSTLKIQRTERGDSAVYLCASSLTSGRKDQQFFGPGTRLTVL.

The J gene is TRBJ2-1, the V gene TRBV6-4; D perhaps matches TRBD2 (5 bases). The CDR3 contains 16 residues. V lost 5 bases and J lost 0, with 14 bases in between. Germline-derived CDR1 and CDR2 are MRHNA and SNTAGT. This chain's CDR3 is CASSHLTGSSYNEQFF. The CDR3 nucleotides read TGTGCCAGCAGTCACCTGACTGGGAGCTCCTACAATGAGCAGTTCTTC.

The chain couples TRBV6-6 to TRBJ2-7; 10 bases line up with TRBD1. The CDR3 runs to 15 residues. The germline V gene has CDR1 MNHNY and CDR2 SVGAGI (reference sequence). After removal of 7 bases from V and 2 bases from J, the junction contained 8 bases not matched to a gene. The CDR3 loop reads CASTPRQGAAYEQYF. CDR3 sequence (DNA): TGTGCCAGCACCCCTCGACAGGGGGCTGCCTACGAGCAGTACTTC.

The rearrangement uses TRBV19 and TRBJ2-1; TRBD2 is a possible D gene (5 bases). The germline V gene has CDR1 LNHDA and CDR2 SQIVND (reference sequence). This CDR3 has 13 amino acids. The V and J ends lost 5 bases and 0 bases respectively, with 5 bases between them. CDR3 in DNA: TGTGCCAGTAGTGGACTCTCCTACAATGAGCAGTTCTTC. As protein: CASSGLSYNEQFF.

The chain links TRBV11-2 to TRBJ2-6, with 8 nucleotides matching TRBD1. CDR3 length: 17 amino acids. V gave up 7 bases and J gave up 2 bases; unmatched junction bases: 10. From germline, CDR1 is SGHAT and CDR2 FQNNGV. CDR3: CASNRVAGGAGANVLTF. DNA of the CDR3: TGTGCCAGCAACCGGGTGGCAGGGGGCGCTGGGGCCAACGTCCTGACTTTC. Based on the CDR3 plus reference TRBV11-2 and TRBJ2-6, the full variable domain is EAGVAQSPRYKIIEKRQSVAFWCNPISGHATLYWYQQILGQGPKLLIQFQNNGVVDDSQLPKDRFSAERLKGVDSTLKIQPAKLEDSAVYLCASNRVAGGAGANVLTFGAGSRLTVL.

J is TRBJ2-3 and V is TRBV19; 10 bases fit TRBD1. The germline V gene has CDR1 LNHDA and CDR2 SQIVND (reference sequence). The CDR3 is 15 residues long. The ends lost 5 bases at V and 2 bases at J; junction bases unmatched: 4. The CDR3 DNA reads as TGTGCCAGTAGTGGGGGACAGGGGCACACAGATACGCAGTATTTT. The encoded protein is CASSGGQGHTDTQYF.

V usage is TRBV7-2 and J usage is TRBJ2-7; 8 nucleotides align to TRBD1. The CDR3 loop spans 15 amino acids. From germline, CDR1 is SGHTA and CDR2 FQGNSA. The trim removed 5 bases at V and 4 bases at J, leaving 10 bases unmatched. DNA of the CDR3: TGTGCCAGCAGCCTGACAGGGGTAAGCACGTACGAGCAGTACTTC. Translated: CASSLTGVSTYEQYF.

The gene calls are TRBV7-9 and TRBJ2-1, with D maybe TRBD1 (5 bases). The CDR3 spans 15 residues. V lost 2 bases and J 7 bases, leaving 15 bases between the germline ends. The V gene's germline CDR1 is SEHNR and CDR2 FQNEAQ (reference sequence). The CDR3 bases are TGTGCCAGCAGCTTAAACCAAGGGGTTGGGAATGAGCAGTTCTTC. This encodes CASSLNQGVGNEQFF.

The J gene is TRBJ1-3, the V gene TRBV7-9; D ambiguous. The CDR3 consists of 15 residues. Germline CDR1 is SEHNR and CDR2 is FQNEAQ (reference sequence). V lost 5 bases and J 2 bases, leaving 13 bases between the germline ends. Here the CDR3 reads CASSPTGGAGNTIYF. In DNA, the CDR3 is TGTGCCAGCAGCCCGACGGGTGGTGCTGGAAACACCATATATTTT.

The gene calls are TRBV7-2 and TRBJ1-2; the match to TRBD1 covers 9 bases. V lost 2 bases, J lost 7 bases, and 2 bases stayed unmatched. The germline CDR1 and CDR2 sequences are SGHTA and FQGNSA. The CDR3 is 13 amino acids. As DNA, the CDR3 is TGTGCCAGCAGCTTAACAGGGGGCTCTGGCTACACCTTC. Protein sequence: CASSLTGGSGYTF.

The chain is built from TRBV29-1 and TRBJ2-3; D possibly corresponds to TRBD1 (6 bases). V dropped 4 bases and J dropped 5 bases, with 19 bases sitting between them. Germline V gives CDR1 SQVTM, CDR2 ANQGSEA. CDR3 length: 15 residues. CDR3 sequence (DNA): TGCAGCGTTGGTTTACGGGACACGTTCTTAGATACGCAGTATTTT. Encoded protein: CSVGLRDTFLDTQYF.

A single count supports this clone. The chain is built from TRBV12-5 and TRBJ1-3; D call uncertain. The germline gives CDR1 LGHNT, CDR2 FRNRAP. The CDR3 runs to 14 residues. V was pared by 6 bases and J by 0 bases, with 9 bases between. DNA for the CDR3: TGTGCTAGTGGACCCCCGGGCTCTGGAAACACCATATATTTT. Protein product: CASGPPGSGNTIYF.

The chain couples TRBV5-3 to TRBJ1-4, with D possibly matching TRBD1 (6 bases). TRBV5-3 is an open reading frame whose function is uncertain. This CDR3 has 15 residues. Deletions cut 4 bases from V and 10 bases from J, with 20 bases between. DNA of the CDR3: TGTGCCAGAAGCGTGTACAGGGAATTGATTGGAAAACTGTTTTTT. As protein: CARSVYRELIGKLFF.

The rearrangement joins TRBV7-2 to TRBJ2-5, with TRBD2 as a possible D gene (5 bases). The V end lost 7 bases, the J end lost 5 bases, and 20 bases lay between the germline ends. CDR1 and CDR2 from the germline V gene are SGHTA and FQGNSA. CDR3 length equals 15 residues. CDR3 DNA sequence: TGTGCCAGCACTAAACTTAGGGTACTAGGGGAGACCCAGTACTTC. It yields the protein CASTKLRVLGETQYF.

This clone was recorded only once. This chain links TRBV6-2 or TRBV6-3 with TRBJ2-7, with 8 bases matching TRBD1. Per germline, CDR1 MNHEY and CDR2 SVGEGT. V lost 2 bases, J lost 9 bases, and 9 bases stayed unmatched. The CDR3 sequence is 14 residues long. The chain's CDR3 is CASSYPGQAVRQYF. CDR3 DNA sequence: TGTGCCAGCAGTTACCCGGGACAGGCGGTCCGGCAGTACTTC.

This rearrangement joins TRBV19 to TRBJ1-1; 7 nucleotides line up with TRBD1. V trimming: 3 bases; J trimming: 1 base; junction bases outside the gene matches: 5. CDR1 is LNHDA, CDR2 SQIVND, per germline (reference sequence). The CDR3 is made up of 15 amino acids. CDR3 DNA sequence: TGTGCCAGTAGTATGAGGGGGCTGGGGAACACTGAAGCTTTCTTT. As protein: CASSMRGLGNTEAFF.

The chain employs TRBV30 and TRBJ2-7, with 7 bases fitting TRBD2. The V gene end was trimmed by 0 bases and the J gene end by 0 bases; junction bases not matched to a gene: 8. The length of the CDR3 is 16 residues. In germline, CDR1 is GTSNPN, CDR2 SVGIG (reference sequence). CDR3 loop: CAWSVWGGGSSYEQYF. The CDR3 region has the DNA TGTGCCTGGAGTGTTTGGGGCGGGGGAAGCTCCTACGAGCAGTACTTC.

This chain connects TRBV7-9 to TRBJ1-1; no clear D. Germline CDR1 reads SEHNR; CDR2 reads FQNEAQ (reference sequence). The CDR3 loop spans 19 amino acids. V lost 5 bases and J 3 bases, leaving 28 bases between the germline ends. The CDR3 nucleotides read TGTGCCAGCAGCCCCCCCGACCCCCGACAAGGCCTTAGGTACACTGAAGCTTTCTTT. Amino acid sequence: CASSPPDPRQGLRYTEAFF.

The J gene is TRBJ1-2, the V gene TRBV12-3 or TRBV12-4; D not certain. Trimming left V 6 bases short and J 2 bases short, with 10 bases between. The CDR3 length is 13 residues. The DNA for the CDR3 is TGTGCCAGCAGCGCGGCCGTGAACTATGGCTACACCTTC. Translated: CASSAAVNYGYTF.

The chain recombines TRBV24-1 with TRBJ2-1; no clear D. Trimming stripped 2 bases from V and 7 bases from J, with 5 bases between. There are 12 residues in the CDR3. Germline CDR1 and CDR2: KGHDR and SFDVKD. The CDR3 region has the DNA TGTGCCACCAGTGATTCCGGGAATGAGCAGTTCTTC. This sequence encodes CATSDSGNEQFF.

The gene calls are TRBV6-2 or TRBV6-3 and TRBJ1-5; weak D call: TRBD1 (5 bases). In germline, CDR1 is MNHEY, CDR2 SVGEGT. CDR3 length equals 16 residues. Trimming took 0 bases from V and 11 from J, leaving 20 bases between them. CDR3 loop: CASSYSWIRSRQSQHF. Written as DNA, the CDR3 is TGTGCCAGCAGTTACTCCTGGATCCGAAGTAGACAGTCCCAGCATTTT.

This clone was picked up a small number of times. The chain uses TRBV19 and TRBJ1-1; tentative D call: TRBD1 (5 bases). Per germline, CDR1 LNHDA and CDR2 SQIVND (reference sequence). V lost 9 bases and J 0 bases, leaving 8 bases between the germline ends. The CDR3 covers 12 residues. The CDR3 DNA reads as TGTGCCAGCCGGGGGATGAACACTGAAGCTTTCTTT. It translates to CASRGMNTEAFF.

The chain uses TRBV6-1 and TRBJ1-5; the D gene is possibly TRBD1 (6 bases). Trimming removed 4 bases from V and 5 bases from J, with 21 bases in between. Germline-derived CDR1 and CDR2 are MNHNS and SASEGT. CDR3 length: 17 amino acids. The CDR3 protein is CASSGRAERGGDQPQHF. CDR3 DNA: TGTGCCAGCAGTGGGAGGGCCGAGAGAGGGGGGGATCAGCCCCAGCATTTT.

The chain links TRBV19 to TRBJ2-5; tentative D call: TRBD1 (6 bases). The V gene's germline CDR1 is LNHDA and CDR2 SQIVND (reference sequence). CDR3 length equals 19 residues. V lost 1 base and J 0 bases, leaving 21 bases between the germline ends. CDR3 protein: CASSIGGEIDRFYQETQYF. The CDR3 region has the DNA TGTGCCAGTAGTATAGGCGGAGAGATAGACAGGTTCTACCAAGAGACCCAGTACTTC.